This TCR beta chain was retrieved from a study of cytomegalovirus exposure and HLA in healthy donors. This CDR3 has 14 amino acids. In germline, CDR1 is SEHNR, CDR2 FQNEAQ (reference sequence). The trim removed 7 bases at V and 4 bases at J, leaving 6 bases unmatched. Worth noting for this clone: Its antigen is as yet unknown.

13 Jbeta primers and 60 Vbeta primers were used for the PCR. The method was immunoSEQ multiplex PCR; TCRdb's version includes in-frame clones alone and lacks a portion of them. The table has approximately 160,000 clones, over 70% seen once. Regarding the study as a whole: For most TCR beta V segments, an earlier analysis put the productive rate at about 87% or about 30% of the time. CMV serostatus was the only recorded immune exposure for donors.

This receptor was taken from a young woman in good health and CMV-seropositive. The material sequenced was PBMCs. This chain joins TRBV7-9 and TRBJ2-2; 7 bases line up with TRBD1. The chain's CDR3 is CASIVTGVTGELFF. Here the CDR3 DNA reads TGTGCCAGCATCGTTACAGGGGTCACCGGGGAGCTGTTTTTT.